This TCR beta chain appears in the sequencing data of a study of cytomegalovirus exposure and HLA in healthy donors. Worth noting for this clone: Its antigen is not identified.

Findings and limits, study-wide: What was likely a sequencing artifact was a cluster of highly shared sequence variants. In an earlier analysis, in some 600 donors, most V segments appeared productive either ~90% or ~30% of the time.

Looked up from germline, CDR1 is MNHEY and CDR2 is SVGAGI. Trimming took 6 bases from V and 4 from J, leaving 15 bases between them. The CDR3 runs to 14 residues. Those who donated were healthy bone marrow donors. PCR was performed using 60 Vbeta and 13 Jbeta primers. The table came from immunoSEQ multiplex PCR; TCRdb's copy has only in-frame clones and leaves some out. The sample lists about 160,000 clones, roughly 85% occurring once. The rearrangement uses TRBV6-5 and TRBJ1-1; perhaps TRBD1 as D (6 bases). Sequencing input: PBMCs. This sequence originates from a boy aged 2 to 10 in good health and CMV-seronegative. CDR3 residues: CASSTTGRGTEAFF. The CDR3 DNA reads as TGTGCCAGCAGCACCACAGGGAGGGGCACTGAAGCTTTCTTT.